The 14 T cell receptor beta chains below were found in one sample sequenced in a study of blood T cell repertoires in COVID-19. This table comes from immunoSEQ multiplex PCR, and its TCRdb copy is limited to in-frame clones, with some not included. The sample yields around 130,000 clones, 80% seen once. The material sequenced was peripheral blood. All receptors derive from a man in his fifties or sixties with active or convalescent COVID-19.

The chain employs TRBV7-3 and TRBJ2-1; weak D call: TRBD1 (5 bases). The germline CDR1 and CDR2 sequences are SGHTA and FQGTGA. CDR3 length: 15 amino acids. Trimming removed 5 bases from V and 5 bases from J, with 16 bases in between. CDR3 nucleotides: TGTGCCAGCAGCCTAGACAGAACCTGGAACAATGAGCAGTTCTTC. It is translated as CASSLDRTWNNEQFF. Using reference TRBV7-3 and TRBJ2-1 for the parts outside the CDR3, the full variable domain is GAGVSQTPSNKVTEKGKYVELRCDPISGHTALYWYRQSLGQGPEFLIYFQGTGAADDSGLPNDRFFAVRPEGSVSTLKIQRTERGDSAVYLCASSLDRTWNNEQFFGPGTRLTVL.

The V call is TRBV11-2, the J call TRBJ1-4; 7 nucleotides match TRBD1. The V segment lost 4 bases and the J segment 3 bases; nucleotides outside the gene matches: 2. This CDR3 has 14 residues. Germline CDR1 and CDR2: SGHAT and FQNNGV. As DNA, the CDR3 is TGTGCCAGCAGCTCACAGGGGCCTAATGAAAAACTGTTTTTT. Translated: CASSSQGPNEKLFF.

The chain carries TRBV18 and TRBJ2-1, with TRBD1 matching over 10 bases. The CDR3 runs 15 residues. The trim removed 3 bases at V and 12 bases at J, leaving 11 bases unmatched. Germline V gene lookup returns CDR1 KGHSH and CDR2 LQKENI. CDR3 nucleotides: TGTGCCAGCTCACCTTCGGGACAGGGGACTCTGGCGCAGTTCTTC. Protein sequence: CASSPSGQGTLAQFF.

This clone was seen just once. The V call is TRBV7-2, the J call TRBJ2-1; 10 bases fit TRBD2. The trim removed 2 bases at V and 0 bases at J, leaving 7 bases unmatched. This CDR3 has 18 residues. Germline V gives CDR1 SGHTA, CDR2 FQGNSA. Here the CDR3 DNA reads TGTGCCAGCAGCTTATTTGGAGCTAGCGGGGGCTCCTACAATGAGCAGTTCTTC. Its translation is CASSLFGASGGSYNEQFF.

This clone was detected a few times. V and J are TRBV6-5 and TRBJ2-7; the D gene is possibly TRBD1 (6 bases). V was shortened by 7 bases and J by 2 bases, with 18 bases between the two germline ends. The CDR3 length is 15 residues. Germline V lookup: CDR1 MNHEY, CDR2 SVGAGI. The CDR3 region is CASKLGALGTYEQYF. Written as DNA, the CDR3 is TGTGCCAGCAAACTGGGGGCGTTAGGCACCTACGAGCAGTACTTC.

CDR3 residues: CASSIAHRLAGVYNEQFF. In nucleotides, the CDR3 is TGTGCCAGTAGTATAGCCCACCGACTAGCGGGGGTCTACAATGAGCAGTTCTTC. The chain uses TRBV19 and TRBJ2-1, with 12 bases identical to TRBD2. The ends lost 1 base at V and 3 bases at J; junction bases unmatched: 7. CDR1 LNHDA and CDR2 SQIVND come from the germline V gene (reference sequence). The CDR3 consists of 18 residues.

The rearrangement uses TRBV7-2 and TRBJ2-5, with TRBD1 matching over 8 bases. J gave up 4 bases and V 5 bases, and 12 bases lay outside the gene matches. Germline loops: CDR1 SGHTA, CDR2 FQGNSA. The CDR3 is made up of 16 amino acids. The CDR3 region is CASSRRADRGGETQYF. CDR3 coding DNA: TGTGCCAGCAGCCGGCGAGCTGACAGGGGAGGAGAGACCCAGTACTTC.

This clone was found once. The chain combines TRBV9 with TRBJ2-1; TRBD2 matches at 9 bases. V dropped 0 bases and J dropped 0; count of bases not matched to a gene: 16. CDR3 length equals 21 residues. Germline loops: CDR1 SGDLS, CDR2 YYNGEE. CDR3 DNA sequence: TGTGCCAGCAGCGTAGTGGGGATTAGCGGGAGTTCGGGGAACTCCTACAATGAGCAGTTCTTC. This sequence encodes CASSVVGISGSSGNSYNEQFF. The full variable domain, completed using reference TRBV9 and TRBJ2-1, is DSGVTQTPKHLITATGQRVTLRCSPRSGDLSVYWYQQSLDQGLQFLIQYYNGEERAKGNILERFSAQQFPDLHSELNLSSLELGDSALYFCASSVVGISGSSGNSYNEQFFGPGTRLTVL.

The V and J genes are TRBV5-1 and TRBJ2-7; 12 bases line up with TRBD1. CDR1 and CDR2 (germline): SGHRS, YFSETQ. There are 17 residues in the CDR3. The J segment lost 5 bases and the V segment lost 7 bases, leaving 16 bases of the junction unmatched. The CDR3 coding sequence is TGCGCCAGCCGCAGCACCGGTTCTGGGACAGGGGGCAACGAGCAGTACTTC. The encoded protein is CASRSTGSGTGGNEQYF.

DNA of the CDR3: TGTGCCAGCAGCTTACAGGGACTACACTCCTACGAGCAGTACTTC. Translating it yields CASSLQGLHSYEQYF. V gene TRBV7-6 combines with J gene TRBJ2-7, with 7 positions matching TRBD2. The CDR3 covers 15 residues. The V gene end was trimmed by 2 bases and the J gene end by 0 bases; junction bases not matched to a gene: 4. Germline values: CDR1 SGHVS, CDR2 FNYEAQ.

With regard to this clone: Mismatch with germline at one junction end may stem from a read error. This sequence joins TRBV15 and TRBJ2-3, with a weak D call TRBD2 (6 bases). Germline V gene sequence: CDR1 LNHNV, CDR2 YYDKDF (reference sequence). CDR3 size: 12 residues. DNA for the CDR3: TGCCAGGGACTGGCGAACACAGATACGCAGTATTTT. Translating it yields CQGLANTDTQYF.

The chain uses TRBV19 and TRBJ2-2; TRBD1 aligns across 7 bases. The CDR3 loop spans 17 amino acids. The junction had 13 bases not matched to a gene; V was cut back by 6 bases and J by 3 bases. Looked up from germline, CDR1 is LNHDA and CDR2 is SQIVND (reference sequence). CDR3 DNA: TGTGCCAGTAGACCGCAGGGGGTAGTAACGGACACCGGGGAGCTGTTTTTT. Its protein is CASRPQGVVTDTGELFF.

The chain uses TRBV28 and TRBJ1-1; 9 bases fit TRBD1. The CDR3 length is 15 residues. Germline loops: CDR1 MDHEN, CDR2 SYDVKM. The junction had 13 bases not matched to a gene; V was cut back by 5 bases and J by 9 bases. In nucleotides, the CDR3 is TGTGCCAGCAGTCCGCGGACAGGGGTGGGATTTAAAGCTTTCTTT. It codes for CASSPRTGVGFKAFF. The whole variable domain, remainder taken from reference TRBV28 and TRBJ1-1, is DVKVTQSSRYLVKRTGEKVFLECVQDMDHENMFWYRQDPGLGLRLIYFSYDVKMKEKGDIPEGYSVSREKKERFSLILESASTNQTSMYLCASSPRTGVGFKAFFGQGTRLTVV.

This chain connects TRBV5-6 to TRBJ2-1; 13 bases line up with TRBD2. V dropped 4 bases and J dropped 14; count of bases not matched to a gene: 9. Per germline, CDR1 SGHDT and CDR2 YYEEEE. CDR3 length: 14 residues. The CDR3 bases are TGTGCCAGCAGCACGCGGACTAGCGGGAGTTATAAGTTCTTC. Amino acid sequence: CASSTRTSGSYKFF. Full variable domain (outside the CDR3, taken from reference TRBV5-6 and TRBJ2-1): DAGVTQSPTHLIKTRGQQVTLRCSPKSGHDTVSWYQQALGQGPQFIFQYYEEEERQRGNFPDRFSGHQFPNYSSELNVNALLLGDSALYLCASSTRTSGSYKFFGPGTRLTVL.